The next 13 T cell receptor beta chains were all read from a single sample in a study of tumor-infiltrating lymphocytes in primary liver carcinoma. Co-extraction of both nucleic acids (RNA and DNA) used roughly 18-32 mg of unsorted bulk tissue. TCR beta cDNA was reverse-transcribed from about 500 ng of total RNA. The reaction used a constant-region primer and ProtoScript II reverse transcriptase. Libraries of TCR beta came from three nested multiplex PCR rounds with slightly modified ARM-PCR. Researchers ran the first two PCR rounds for approximately 10 cycles each with TRBV1-TRBV30 forward primers and a C-beta reverse primer. TCRdb redid the calling of the multiplex PCR reads with MiXCR, one entry per CDR3 protein. This table holds more than 85,000 distinct CDR3 sequences, approximately 82% found once. The sequenced material came from liver tumor tissue from sampling region 3. Documented subset: tumor region T3, left-lateral pole. The receptors here all came from a middle-aged man with primary liver carcinoma and hepatitis B virus infection.

The genes are TRBV5-6 and TRBJ2-7, with D perhaps TRBD2 (5 bases). The CDR3 has 16 residues. Trimming removed 4 bases at V and 2 bases at J, with 19 bases between. CDR1 is SGHDT, CDR2 YYEEEE, per germline. Written as DNA, the CDR3 is TGTGCCAGCAGCAATACTTGGCGGGTGCGCCCCTACGAGCAGTACTTC. Translating gives CASSNTWRVRPYEQYF. The entire variable domain, with the rest obtained from reference TRBV5-6 and TRBJ2-7, is as follows: DAGVTQSPTHLIKTRGQQVTLRCSPKSGHDTVSWYQQALGQGPQFIFQYYEEEERQRGNFPDRFSGHQFPNYSSELNVNALLLGDSALYLCASSNTWRVRPYEQYFGPGTRLTVT.

Of note for this clonotype: Compared with germline, one end of the junction differs, possibly owing to a read error. The CDR3 here is CVSSLGSYNEHFF. CDR3 DNA: TGTGTCAGCAGCTTAGGCTCCTACAATGAGCACTTCTTC. V and J are TRBV7-9 and TRBJ2-1; unclear D gene. Germline V gene sequence: CDR1 SEHNR, CDR2 FQNEAQ (reference sequence). The length of the CDR3 is 13 residues. Full variable domain (missing parts from reference TRBV7-9 and TRBJ2-1): DTGVSQNPRHKITKRGQNVTFRCDPISEHNRLYWYRQTLGQGPEFLTYFQNEAQLEKSRLLSDRFSAERPKGSFSTLEIQRTEQGDSAMYLCVSSLGSYNEHFFGPGTRLTVL.

As concerns this clonotype: This may arise from a read error, as a much more abundant clone is one base away. V gene TRBV28 combines with J gene TRBJ1-4, with D unclear. The length of the CDR3 is 13 residues. Trimming left V 8 bases short and J 0 bases short, with 7 bases between. Germline loops: CDR1 MDHEN, CDR2 SYDVKM. As DNA, the CDR3 is TGTGCCAGCCGGGGAGCAACTAATGAAAAACTGTTTTTT. Translated: CASRGATNEKLFF.

Turning to this clonotype: One end of the junction fails to match germline, which may point to a read error. V usage is TRBV7-3 and J usage is TRBJ2-1; D is ambiguous. The CDR3 is made up of 16 amino acids. Germline V CDR1 and CDR2: SGHTA, FQGTGA. The CDR3 loop reads CANSLAGPVLYNEQSF. The CDR3 nucleotides are TGTGCCAACAGCTTGGCTGGGCCGGTACTATACAATGAGCAGTCCTTC. Complete variable domain (other parts from reference TRBV7-3 and TRBJ2-1): GAGVSQTPSNKVTEKGKYVELRCDPISGHTALYWYRQSLGQGPEFLIYFQGTGAADDSGLPNDRFFAVRPEGSVSTLKIQRTERGDSAVYLCANSLAGPVLYNEQSFGPGTRLTVL.

This rearrangement joins TRBV9 to TRBJ1-3; D remains ambiguous. V was shortened by 3 bases and J by 1 base, with 5 bases between the two germline ends. The V gene's germline CDR1 is SGDLS and CDR2 YYNGEE. The CDR3 sequence is 13 residues long. The CDR3 spells CASSGGSGNTIYF. The CDR3 DNA reads TGTGCCAGCAGCGGAGGGTCTGGAAACACCATATATTTT.

This clonotype was detected once. One end of the junction fails to match germline, which may point to a read error. The chain carries TRBV11-2 and TRBJ2-3; no definite D call. This CDR3 is built from 15 residues. CDR1 is SGHAT and CDR2 is FQNNGV in the germline V gene. The CDR3, as DNA: TGTGCCAGCAGCCCAGACTCGGGCGGTACTGATACACAGTATTTT. It translates to CASSPDSGGTDTQYF.

The rearrangement links TRBV30 to TRBJ1-2; D is uncertain. V shed 7 bases and J shed 0 bases, with 9 bases lying between them. Per germline, CDR1 GTSNPN and CDR2 SVGIG (reference sequence). The length of the CDR3 is 12 residues. The CDR3 coding sequence is TGTGCCTTGACGTCGACTAACTATGGCTACACCTTC. This translates into CALTSTNYGYTF.

The chain combines TRBV5-6 with TRBJ1-5; D is unclear. The germline V gene has CDR1 SGHDT and CDR2 YYEEEE. The CDR3 sequence is 15 residues long. The ends were cut back, 4 bases at V and 8 bases at J, with 19 bases in the middle. The CDR3 here is CASSILGRSDEPQHF. In DNA form, the CDR3 reads TGTGCCAGCAGCATCTTGGGCAGGAGCGATGAGCCCCAGCATTTT.

In regard to this clonotype: The junction does not match germline at one end; this may be a read error. The CDR3 DNA follows: TGTTCCAGCAACTTAGGGTCCGGTGGGGGGTATGAGCAGTACTTC. Its translation: CSSNLGSGGGYEQYF. This chain links TRBV11-2 with TRBJ2-1; D perhaps matches TRBD2 (6 bases). The J call may be wrong; the DNA end is better matched by TRBJ2-7. CDR1 and CDR2 from the germline V gene are SGHAT and FQNNGV. The CDR3 has 15 residues.

Remarks on this clonotype: The germline gene is not matched at one end of the junction; a read error may be the cause. V usage is TRBV11-2 and J usage is TRBJ2-3, with 14 nucleotides matching TRBD2. The length of the CDR3 is 16 residues. Germline V CDR1 and CDR2: SGHAT, FQNNGV. CDR3 in amino acids: CGSSSQGLAGVDTQCF. DNA for the CDR3: TGTGGCAGCAGCTCCCAGGGACTAGCGGGAGTGGATACGCAGTGTTTT.

Notes on this clonotype: A junction end diverges from the germline sequence, so it may reflect a read error. The chain employs TRBV29-1 and TRBJ1-5; a possible D gene is TRBD1 (6 bases). This CDR3 region has 13 residues. Germline-derived CDR1 and CDR2 are SQVTM and ANQGSEA. The CDR3 region is CSSGGGANQLQLF. The CDR3 bases are TGCAGCTCCGGAGGGGGAGCGAATCAGCTCCAGCTTTTT.

This clonotype was detected only once. An end of the junction does not agree with germline; a read error may underlie this. The genes are TRBV4-3 and TRBJ1-5; the D gene is possibly TRBD2 (7 bases). The J call may be incorrect, as the DNA end agrees better with TRBJ2-3. Germline CDR1 and CDR2: LGHNA and YSLEER. This CDR3 comprises 15 residues. CDR3 DNA: TGCACCAGCAGCCAAGATCAGGGAGGGGGAAAGCCCCAGTATTTT. Translating it yields CTSSQDQGGGKPQYF.

Points on this clonotype: Since the CDR3 does not end with the conserved phenylalanine or tryptophan, this likely comes from a read error. The V and J genes are TRBV30 and TRBJ2-5; 11 bases are shared with TRBD2. The length of the CDR3 is 14 residues. The germline CDR1 and CDR2 sequences are GTSNPN and SVGIG (reference sequence). Trimming removed 5 bases from V and 5 bases from J; junction bases left unmatched: 7. The chain's CDR3 is CAWGTSGGRETQYI. The CDR3 DNA reads TGTGCCTGGGGAACTAGCGGGGGTCGCGAGACCCAGTACATC.